These 23 T cell receptor beta chains originate from one sample sequenced in a study of Graves' ophthalmopathy and Graves' hyperthyroidism. Scientists amplified the TCR beta CDR3 regions from RNA transcripts. Second-round multiplex PCR followed a first-round RT-PCR using HTBI primers. TCRdb re-derived calls from the multiplex PCR reads in MiXCR, one entry per CDR3 protein. The sample has a few hundred thousand distinct CDR3 sequences; 20% to 25% are singletons. The sample comprised peripheral blood. These receptors were collected from a woman aged 18-29 years with stable Graves' hyperthyroidism.

This clonotype has ten or more counts. The V and J genes are TRBV6-1 and TRBJ2-2; D ambiguous. CDR1 and CDR2 (germline): MNHNS, SASEGT. The CDR3 is made up of 13 amino acids. V was cut by 6 bases and J by 1 base, with 6 bases left in between. CDR3 DNA: TGTGCCAGCAGGGATAAGAACACCGGGGAGCTGTTTTTT. Amino acids: CASRDKNTGELFF.

This clonotype was seen many times. The chain recombines TRBV4-1 with TRBJ1-2; weak D call: TRBD1 (6 bases). The CDR3 runs 13 residues. The germline CDR1 and CDR2 sequences are MGHRA and YSYEKL. The germline V and J ends were trimmed by 6 bases and 5 bases, with 13 bases remaining between them. The CDR3 bases are TGCGCCAGCAGTCTAAGGACAGTGTATGGCTACACCTTC. This translates into CASSLRTVYGYTF.

Only a few counts were recorded for this clonotype. A much bigger clone sits one base away, suggesting this may be a read error. The rearrangement uses TRBV30 and TRBJ2-7; no clear D. The germline gives CDR1 GTSNPN, CDR2 SVGIG (reference sequence). V lost 6 bases and J lost 3, with 12 bases in between. The CDR3 totals 12 residues. The CDR3 DNA reads TGTGCCTGCCGGGCTATTGTCTACGAGCAGTACTTC. This codes for CACRAIVYEQYF.

The table lists this clonotype with many counts. V is TRBV11-2 and J is TRBJ1-1; 7 bases are a match to TRBD1. CDR1 and CDR2 (germline): SGHAT, FQNNGV. CDR3 length: 11 residues. V lost 5 bases, J lost 8 bases, and 2 bases stayed unmatched. The CDR3 nucleotides are TGTGCCAGCAGCGAACAGGGGGAAGCTTTCTTT. It codes for CASSEQGEAFF.

This rearrangement joins TRBV12-3 or TRBV12-4 to TRBJ2-7; 9 bases align to TRBD1. With V trimmed by 5 bases and J by 5 bases, 4 bases remained unmatched. The CDR3 has 13 amino acids. The CDR3 coding sequence is TGTGCCAGCAGTGAGACAGGGGGGGACGAGCAGTACTTC. Its protein product is CASSETGGDEQYF.

This clonotype was observed many times. The chain carries TRBV2 and TRBJ2-7; 11 nucleotides line up with TRBD2. The J segment lost 13 bases and the V segment lost 6 bases, leaving 11 bases of the junction unmatched. This CDR3 has 13 residues. Germline lookup yields CDR1 SNHLY and CDR2 FYNNEI. This CDR3 is CASSFGTSGLFYF. The CDR3 coding sequence is TGTGCCAGCAGCTTCGGGACTAGCGGCTTATTTTACTTC.

Many counts were recorded for this clonotype. CDR3 in amino acids: CASSPRLAAYEQYF. The CDR3 DNA reads TGTGCCAGCAGCCCACGACTAGCGGCTTACGAGCAGTACTTC. This chain connects TRBV7-9 to TRBJ2-7; 9 nucleotides agree with TRBD2. J was trimmed by 4 bases and V by 5 bases; bases with no gene match: 6. CDR1 and CDR2 (germline): SEHNR, FQNEAQ (reference sequence). This CDR3 contains 14 residues.

The J gene is TRBJ1-2, the V gene TRBV19; D possibly corresponds to TRBD1 (6 bases). From germline, CDR1 is LNHDA and CDR2 SQIVND (reference sequence). V was cut by 6 bases and J by 8 bases, with 16 bases left in between. This CDR3 region has 13 residues. The CDR3, as DNA: TGTGCCAGTAGCCTAGACAGGCTAGAAGGCTACACCTTC. Residues: CASSLDRLEGYTF.

This clonotype has at least ten counts. V is TRBV18 and J is TRBJ2-7; TRBD1 is a possible D gene (6 bases). The germline gives CDR1 KGHSH, CDR2 LQKENI. This CDR3 comprises 13 residues. The V end lost 3 bases, the J end lost 6 bases, and 12 bases lay between the germline ends. CDR3 DNA: TGTGCCAGCTCACCCTCGGACAGTCGCGAGCAGTACTTC. This gives the protein CASSPSDSREQYF. Full variable domain (remainder filled in from reference TRBV18 and TRBJ2-7): NAGVMQNPRHLVRRRGQEARLRCSPMKGHSHVYWYRQLPEEGLKFMVYLQKENIIDESGMPKERFSAEFPKEGPSILRIQQVVRGDSAAYFCASSPSDSREQYFGPGTRLTVT.

V usage is TRBV12-3 or TRBV12-4 and J usage is TRBJ2-7; TRBD1 is a possible D gene (6 bases). CDR3 length: 14 amino acids. Trimming left V 3 bases short and J 6 bases short, with 15 bases between. The CDR3 reads CASSLGVRRGEQYF. The DNA for the CDR3 is TGTGCCAGCAGTTTGGGGGTTCGCAGGGGCGAGCAGTACTTC.

This clonotype came up many times. The V gene is TRBV12-3 or TRBV12-4, the J gene TRBJ1-5; the D is unclear. The CDR3 consists of 14 residues. Trimming left V 8 bases short and J 3 bases short, with 14 bases between. This CDR3 is CASSFRLHNQPQHF. The CDR3 DNA reads as TGTGCCAGCTCCTTTAGGTTACACAATCAGCCCCAGCATTTT.

This clonotype was found many times. The V gene is TRBV27, the J gene TRBJ1-1, with a tentative D call TRBD1 (5 bases). Looked up from germline, CDR1 is MNHEY and CDR2 is SMNVEV (reference sequence). This CDR3 has 11 residues. Trimming stripped 6 bases from V and 7 bases from J, with 9 bases between. The CDR3 region has the DNA TGTGCCAGCAGCCAGGGAAATGAAGCTTTCTTT. Amino acids: CASSQGNEAFF.

J is TRBJ1-1 and V is TRBV20-1, with D possibly matching TRBD1 (5 bases). The germline CDR1 and CDR2 sequences are DFQATT and SNEGSKA (reference sequence). Trimming pared 1 base from V and 1 base from J, leaving 13 bases between. The CDR3 contains 15 residues. The CDR3 sequence: CSARGGEAENTEAFF. CDR3 nucleotide sequence: TGCAGTGCTAGAGGAGGGGAGGCCGAGAACACTGAAGCTTTCTTT.

The chain carries TRBV12-3 or TRBV12-4 and TRBJ2-5, with D possibly TRBD2 on 6 matching bases. Deletions cut 3 bases from V and 5 bases from J, with 13 bases between. The CDR3 spans 14 residues. The CDR3 spells CASSLYLALETQYF. In DNA, the CDR3 is TGTGCCAGCAGTTTGTACCTAGCGCTGGAGACCCAGTACTTC.

This clonotype was seen ten or more times. The genes are TRBV7-2 and TRBJ2-2, with TRBD1 as a possible D gene (5 bases). V was trimmed by 5 bases and J by 7 bases, leaving 11 bases between them. This CDR3 is built from 13 residues. Germline V gene lookup returns CDR1 SGHTA and CDR2 FQGNSA. DNA for the CDR3: TGTGCCAGCAGCAGTGGGGCCGGCGGGGAGCTGTTTTTT. This sequence encodes CASSSGAGGELFF. The full variable domain, in which reference TRBV7-2 and TRBJ2-2 provide the parts outside the CDR3, is GAGVSQSPSNKVTEKGKDVELRCDPISGHTALYWYRQSLGQGLEFLIYFQGNSAPDKSGLPSDRFSAERTGGSVSTLTIQRTQQEDSAVYLCASSSGAGGELFFGEGSRLTVL.

The V gene is TRBV4-1, the J gene TRBJ2-7; D is ambiguous. The CDR3 runs 17 residues. V lost 1 base and J lost 1, with 17 bases in between. Germline loops: CDR1 MGHRA, CDR2 YSYEKL. The CDR3 DNA is TGCGCCAGCAGCCAAGTTTTGGGCACCCTTGGGTCCTACGAGCAGTACTTC. Protein product: CASSQVLGTLGSYEQYF.

This chain joins TRBV18 and TRBJ2-7; D remains ambiguous. The CDR3 sequence is 15 residues long. Germline V CDR1 and CDR2: KGHSH, LQKENI. V lost 2 bases, J lost 1 base, and 12 bases lay in between. CDR3 in amino acids: CASSPGKYYSYEQYF. The DNA of the CDR3 is TGTGCCAGCTCACCAGGAAAATATTATTCCTACGAGCAGTACTTC. Full variable domain (missing parts from reference TRBV18 and TRBJ2-7): NAGVMQNPRHLVRRRGQEARLRCSPMKGHSHVYWYRQLPEEGLKFMVYLQKENIIDESGMPKERFSAEFPKEGPSILRIQQVVRGDSAAYFCASSPGKYYSYEQYFGPGTRLTVT.

This clonotype was seen many times. The chain carries TRBV9 and TRBJ1-2; 9 positions match TRBD1. Germline-derived CDR1 and CDR2 are SGDLS and YYNGEE. The V and J ends lost 4 bases and 10 bases, in that order; junction bases with no gene match: 8. The CDR3 contains 13 residues. The DNA of the CDR3 is TGTGCCAGCAGCCCCCGGGGGACAGGGCCCTACACCTTC. It is translated as CASSPRGTGPYTF. The full variable domain, completed using reference TRBV9 and TRBJ1-2, is DSGVTQTPKHLITATGQRVTLRCSPRSGDLSVYWYQQSLDQGLQFLIQYYNGEERAKGNILERFSAQQFPDLHSELNLSSLELGDSALYFCASSPRGTGPYTFGSGTRLTVV.

This clonotype was seen ten or more times. The rearrangement joins TRBV13 to TRBJ2-7, with TRBD2 identical over 11 bases. The CDR3 contains 17 residues. V was pared by 5 bases and J by 5 bases, with 14 bases of the junction left unmatched. Germline CDR1 PRHDT, CDR2 FYEKMQ (reference sequence). CDR3 region: CASSPRPYSGRAHEQYF. CDR3 DNA sequence: TGTGCCAGCAGCCCAAGACCCTATAGCGGGAGGGCGCACGAGCAGTACTTC.

The table lists this clonotype with a few counts. A junction boundary mismatches the germline segment, possibly from a read error. J is TRBJ1-1 and V is TRBV6-1; the D is unclear. The CDR3 runs 13 residues. Germline V gene lookup returns CDR1 MNHNS and CDR2 SASEGT. The CDR3 sequence is CASRQNMNTGAFF. The DNA of the CDR3 is TGTGCCAGCAGACAGAATATGAACACTGGAGCTTTCTTT.

As to this clonotype: Just one base apart from a much larger clone, this may be a read error. V is TRBV20-1 and J is TRBJ2-7; TRBD1 agrees at 7 bases. The J segment lost 2 bases and the V segment lost 3 bases, leaving 4 bases of the junction unmatched. The CDR3 spans 13 residues. In germline, CDR1 is DFQATT, CDR2 SNEGSKA (reference sequence). For the CDR3, the DNA is TGCAGTGCTAGCTGGGACAGAACCTACGAGCAGTACTTC. The encoded protein is CSASWDRTYEQYF.

The V gene is TRBV6-1, the J gene TRBJ2-7, with 7 bases lining up with TRBD1. CDR3 length: 16 amino acids. J lost 0 bases, V lost 6 bases, and 11 bases had no gene match. Germline V gene sequence: CDR1 MNHNS, CDR2 SASEGT. The CDR3 here is CASRSGTAYNSYEQYF. The CDR3 DNA follows: TGTGCCAGCAGGTCCGGGACAGCCTATAACTCCTACGAGCAGTACTTC.

This clonotype was recorded many times. The chain has TRBV27 and TRBJ2-7; 8 bases map to TRBD1. The germline V gene has CDR1 MNHEY and CDR2 SMNVEV (reference sequence). CDR3 size: 14 residues. V was pared by 4 bases and J by 1 base, with 3 bases of the junction left unmatched. The chain's CDR3 is CASSYRGESYEQYF. The CDR3 coding sequence is TGTGCCAGCAGTTACAGGGGGGAGTCCTACGAGCAGTACTTC.